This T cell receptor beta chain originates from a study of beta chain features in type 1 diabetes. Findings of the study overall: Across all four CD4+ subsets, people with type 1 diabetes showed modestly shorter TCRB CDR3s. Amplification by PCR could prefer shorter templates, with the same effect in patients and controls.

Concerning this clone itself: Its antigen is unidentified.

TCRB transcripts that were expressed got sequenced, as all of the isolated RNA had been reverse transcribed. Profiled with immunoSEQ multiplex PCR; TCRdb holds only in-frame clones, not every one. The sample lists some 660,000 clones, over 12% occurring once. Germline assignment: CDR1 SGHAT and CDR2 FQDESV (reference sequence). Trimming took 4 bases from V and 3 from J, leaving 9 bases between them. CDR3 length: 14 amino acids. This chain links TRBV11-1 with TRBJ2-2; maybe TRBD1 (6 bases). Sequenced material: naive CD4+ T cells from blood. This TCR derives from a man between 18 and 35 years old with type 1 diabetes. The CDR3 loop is CASSSQGHTGELFF. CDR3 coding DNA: TGTGCCAGCAGCTCACAGGGTCACACCGGGGAGCTGTTTTTT. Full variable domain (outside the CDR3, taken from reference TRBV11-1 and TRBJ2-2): EAEVAQSPRYKITEKSQAVAFWCDPISGHATLYWYRQILGQGPELLVQFQDESVVDDSQLPKDRFSAERLKGVDSTLKIQPAELGDSAMYLCASSSQGHTGELFFGEGSRLTVL.